These T cell receptor beta chains were read from a single sample in a study of cytomegalovirus exposure and HLA in healthy donors. Some clones are missing from TCRdb's copy, which holds only in-frame ones; the method was immunoSEQ multiplex PCR. Of 160,000 or so clones detected, about 85% appear once; the ten largest clones hold about 2.4%. The material sequenced was PBMCs. Source of these receptors: a woman aged 18-29 years in good health and CMV-seronegative. Each CDR3 is given with its conserved first and last residue. D genes are given only for firm matches. The size of a clone is reported for some rows only, either as once, few or many, or as a class for expanded clones.

V gene	clone size	CDR3 length	J gene	D gene	CDR3 protein	CDR3 DNA
TRBV18	few	14	TRBJ2-5	TRBD1	CASSPGQGVGEQYF	TGTGCCAGCTCGCCGGGACAGGGGGTGGGAGAGCAGTACTTC
TRBV30	NA	12	TRBJ2-2	NA	CAWGGVTGELFF	TGTGCCTGGGGAGGGGTCACCGGGGAGCTGTTTTTT
TRBV4-2	NA	17	TRBJ1-3	NA	CASSRRQTKYSGNTIYF	TGTGCCAGCAGCCGACGACAGACGAAATACTCTGGAAACACCATATATTTT
TRBV27	NA	15	TRBJ2-2	TRBD2	CASTVAGVPTGELFF	TGTGCCAGCACCGTAGCGGGGGTCCCCACCGGGGAGCTGTTTTTT
TRBV9	NA	14	TRBJ2-1	TRBD2	CASSLGTSYNEQFF	TGTGCCAGCAGCCTGGGGACTAGCTACAATGAGCAGTTCTTC
TRBV27	once	12	TRBJ2-7	NA	CASSQFPGEQYF	TGTGCCAGCAGTCAGTTCCCGGGTGAGCAGTACTTC
TRBV19	NA	15	TRBJ2-1	TRBD2	CASSQREPAYNEQFF	TGTGCCAGTAGTCAGCGGGAGCCCGCCTATAATGAGCAGTTCTTC
TRBV20-1	NA	10	TRBJ1-2	NA	CSASKLGYTF	TGCAGTGCTTCGAAACTGGGCTACACCTTC
TRBV14	few	15	TRBJ1-1	NA	CASSQVAGGGTEAFF	TGTGCCAGCAGCCAAGTCGCGGGCGGGGGGACTGAAGCTTTCTTT
TRBV7-3	NA	15	TRBJ2-1	NA	CASSFRASSYNEQFF	TGTGCCAGCAGCTTCCGTGCGAGCTCCTACAATGAGCAGTTCTTC
TRBV11-2	NA	13	TRBJ2-7	TRBD1	CASRGQGIYEQYF	TGTGCCAGCAGGGGACAGGGGATCTACGAGCAGTACTTC
TRBV30	NA	16	TRBJ1-4	TRBD1	CAFGQGAKRTNEKLFF	TGTGCCTTTGGACAGGGGGCGAAAAGGACTAATGAAAAACTGTTTTTT
TRBV7-9	NA	19	TRBJ2-1	TRBD2	CASSRGAGGRLAADNEQFF	TGTGCCAGCAGCCGTGGGGCGGGGGGCCGTTTGGCCGCCGACAATGAGCAGTTCTTC
TRBV5-1	NA	13	TRBJ2-7	TRBD2	CASSTGLEGEQYF	TGCGCCAGCAGCACCGGACTAGAAGGCGAGCAGTACTTC
TRBV7-2	NA	15	TRBJ1-4	NA	CASSLSGVANEKLFF	TGTGCCAGCAGCTTATCAGGCGTAGCTAATGAAAAACTGTTTTTT
TRBV25-1	NA	13	TRBJ2-5	NA	CASTRASMETQYF	TGTGCCAGCACCCGAGCTAGCATGGAGACCCAGTACTTC
TRBV4-2	NA	15	TRBJ1-2	NA	CASSQERGTLDGYTF	TGTGCCAGCAGCCAAGAAAGGGGAACGCTTGATGGCTACACCTTC
TRBV5-1	NA	16	TRBJ2-2	NA	CASSLAGSFNTGELFF	TGCGCCAGCAGCTTGGCCGGTAGTTTCAACACCGGGGAGCTGTTTTTT
TRBV27	NA	15	TRBJ1-1	TRBD1	CASSPGQGARAEAFF	TGTGCCAGCAGTCCGGGACAGGGGGCCCGTGCTGAAGCTTTCTTT
TRBV4-1	NA	16	TRBJ1-4	NA	CASSRKGGVLEEKLFF	TGCGCCAGCAGCCGTAAGGGCGGGGTTCTTGAGGAAAAACTGTTTTTT
TRBV5-1	NA	15	TRBJ2-7	NA	CASSGGGTSSYEQYF	TGCGCCAGCAGCGGGGGGGGGACAAGCTCCTACGAGCAGTACTTC
TRBV7-2	NA	16	TRBJ1-5	NA	CASSLDPGGSNQPQHF	TGTGCCAGCAGCTTAGATCCTGGAGGCAGTAATCAGCCCCAGCATTTT
TRBV5-4	once	16	TRBJ2-2	NA	CASSTGLHGNLGELFF	TGTGCCAGCAGCACAGGACTACATGGTAACCTCGGGGAGCTGTTTTTT
TRBV7-8	once	15	TRBJ1-5	NA	CASSLGGSHNQPQHF	TGTGCCAGCAGCTTAGGTGGCAGTCACAATCAGCCCCAGCATTTT
TRBV7-9	NA	16	TRBJ1-4	TRBD1	CASSRDRGRVNEKLFF	TGTGCCAGCAGCAGGGACAGGGGGCGGGTTAATGAAAAACTGTTTTTT
TRBV7-9	NA	15	TRBJ2-7	TRBD1	CASSLAQGALDEQYF	TGTGCCAGCAGCTTAGCGCAGGGGGCGCTGGACGAGCAGTACTTC